These 14 T cell receptor beta chains originate from one sample sequenced in a study of tumor-infiltrating lymphocytes in primary liver carcinoma. DNA and RNA were both co-extracted from roughly 18-30 mg of bulk tissue that had not been sorted. Researchers generated TCR beta cDNA from roughly 520 ng of total RNA, relying on a constant-region primer. ARM-PCR, slightly modified, supplied the TCR beta libraries through three nested multiplex PCR rounds. Investigators reported that the first two PCR rounds, at around 10 cycles each, used TRBV1-TRBV30 forward primers with a C-beta reverse primer. TCRdb re-called the multiplex PCR reads through MiXCR, storing one row per CDR3 protein. The repertoire holds some 130,000 distinct CDR3 sequences, with around 65% as singletons. The sequencing input was tumor-adjacent normal liver tissue. All receptors derive from a woman aged 55 to 70 with primary liver carcinoma and hepatitis B virus infection.

Turning to this clonotype: The junction differs from germline at one of its ends, possibly a read error. CDR3 loop: CVSRTEIAGGDTQYF. Here the CDR3 DNA reads TGTGTCAGCAGAACTGAAATTGCGGGAGGGGATACGCAGTATTTT. The chain has TRBV6-1 and TRBJ2-3; 9 bases are shared with TRBD2. The CDR3 has 15 amino acids. Germline lookup yields CDR1 MNHNS and CDR2 SASEGT.

Turning to this clonotype: A much larger clone sits a single nucleotide away, making a read error possible. The rearrangement links TRBV28 to TRBJ1-2, with D possibly being TRBD1 (6 bases). The V gene's germline CDR1 is MDHEN and CDR2 SYDVKM. Trimming took 5 bases from V and 4 from J, leaving 14 bases between them. This CDR3 region has 14 residues. The CDR3 here is CASSLGQGFYGYTF. CDR3 DNA sequence: TGTGCCAGCAGTCTTGGGCAGGGGTTCTATGGCTACACCTTC.

The sample holds one count of this clonotype. The rearrangement uses TRBV11-2 and TRBJ2-1, with unresolved D. Germline V CDR1 and CDR2: SGHAT, FQNNGV. The CDR3 extends over 13 amino acids. The V gene lost 8 bases and the J gene lost 15 bases, with 23 bases spanning the gap. The CDR3 DNA follows: TGTGCCAGCTGCCCCCGTTTAGCCGATGAACGGTTCTTC. Amino acid sequence: CASCPRLADERFF.

Regarding this clonotype: An end of the junction does not agree with germline; a read error may underlie this. V gene TRBV7-8 combines with J gene TRBJ1-5; 9 bases agree with TRBD1. CDR1 and CDR2 (germline): SGHVS, FQNEAQ. The CDR3 length is 16 residues. CDR3 loop: CASILARGQGNQLQHF. CDR3 DNA sequence: TGTGCCAGCATCTTAGCGAGGGGACAGGGCAATCAGCTCCAGCATTTT.

With respect to this clonotype: At one end, the junction sequence differs from germline, possibly due to a read error. V and J are TRBV4-2 and TRBJ2-1; D unresolved. From germline, CDR1 is LGHNA and CDR2 YNFKEQ. CDR3 length: 15 amino acids. The CDR3 region is CASSPTGVSYDEQFF. As DNA, the CDR3 is TGTGCCAGTAGCCCCACTGGAGTCTCCTACGATGAGCAGTTCTTC.

This clonotype came up many times. The rearrangement uses TRBV12-3 or TRBV12-4 and TRBJ1-1, with 8 bases matching TRBD1. The CDR3 contains 16 residues. Trimming took 4 bases from V and 0 from J; bases not matched to a gene: 7. The CDR3 loop reads CASSSRETGVNTEAFF. CDR3 coding DNA: TGTGCCAGCAGTTCCCGGGAGACAGGGGTGAACACTGAAGCTTTCTTT.

Comments on this clonotype: The CDR3 does not close with the conserved phenylalanine or tryptophan, likely indicating a read error. The CDR3 DNA follows: TGTACCAGCAGCCGCGGGACTACTCGCGGCACGGATACGCAGTATCTT. It is translated as CTSSRGTTRGTDTQYL. The gene calls are TRBV11-2 and TRBJ2-3, with 7 bases fitting TRBD2. This CDR3 is built from 16 residues. From germline, CDR1 is SGHAT and CDR2 FQNNGV.

Comments on this clonotype: Given a much more abundant clone one base away, this may be a read error. The genes are TRBV7-9 and TRBJ2-7; 8 bases align to TRBD2. V lost 5 bases and J lost 6; bases outside the gene matches: 9. There are 14 residues in the CDR3. The germline V gene encodes CDR1 SEHNR and CDR2 FQNEAQ (reference sequence). In DNA form, the CDR3 reads TGTGCCAGCAGCCTTGGAACGGGAGGGCGCGAGCAGTACTTC. Protein sequence: CASSLGTGGREQYF.

As regards this clonotype: Being one base from a much bigger clone, this may be a read error. The gene calls are TRBV5-1 and TRBJ2-2, with TRBD1 matching 7 bases. The germline V gene has CDR1 SGHRS and CDR2 YFSETQ. This CDR3 comprises 16 residues. The CDR3 sequence: CASSPTTGLGTGKLFF. CDR3 nucleotide sequence: TGCGCCAGCAGCCCCACGACAGGGTTGGGCACCGGGAAGCTGTTTTTT.

The CDR3 reads CVNSFRRLAGGDEQFF. DNA of the CDR3: TGTGTCAACAGCTTTAGAAGGCTAGCGGGAGGCGATGAGCAGTTCTTC. J is TRBJ2-1 and V is TRBV11-1, with 11 bases aligning to TRBD2. CDR1 is SGHAT and CDR2 is FQDESV in the germline V gene (reference sequence). CDR3 size: 16 residues.

Concerning this clonotype: A much larger clone sits a single nucleotide away, making a read error possible. V and J are TRBV30 and TRBJ2-1; tentative D call: TRBD2 (5 bases). CDR1 and CDR2 (germline): GTSNPN, SVGIG (reference sequence). Trimming left V 5 bases short and J 10 bases short, with 12 bases between. The CDR3 covers 11 residues. In DNA, the CDR3 is TGTGCCTGGGGAGCCGGGAAAGAGCAGTTCTTC. This encodes CAWGAGKEQFF.

On this clonotype: One junction end does not reproduce the germline sequence, and a read error may be involved. The CDR3 region is CASSPRQGPIRNIEAFF. The CDR3 nucleotides read TGTGCCAGTAGCCCGAGACAGGGTCCAATTCGGAACATTGAAGCTTTCTTT. V gene TRBV7-8 combines with J gene TRBJ1-1; 7 nucleotides line up with TRBD1. This CDR3 is built from 17 residues. Germline CDR1 and CDR2: SGHVS and FQNEAQ.

The V gene is TRBV4-1, the J gene TRBJ1-5; possibly TRBD1 for D (6 bases). The V end lost 3 bases, the J end lost 6 bases, and 18 bases lay between the germline ends. This CDR3 is 16 amino acids long. Germline values: CDR1 MGHRA, CDR2 YSYEKL. CDR3 amino acids: CASSQAGTLAGQPQHF. In nucleotides, the CDR3 is TGCGCCAGCAGCCAGGCCGGGACACTCGCGGGTCAGCCCCAGCATTTT.

For this clonotype: At one end, the junction sequence differs from germline, possibly due to a read error. The chain has TRBV11-2 and TRBJ2-3; 8 bases fit TRBD2. The CDR3 is made up of 15 amino acids. Per germline, CDR1 SGHAT and CDR2 FQNNGV. The CDR3 here is CASKLEAGGTGTQYF. CDR3 coding DNA: TGTGCCAGCAAACTAGAGGCGGGAGGCACAGGTACGCAGTATTTC.